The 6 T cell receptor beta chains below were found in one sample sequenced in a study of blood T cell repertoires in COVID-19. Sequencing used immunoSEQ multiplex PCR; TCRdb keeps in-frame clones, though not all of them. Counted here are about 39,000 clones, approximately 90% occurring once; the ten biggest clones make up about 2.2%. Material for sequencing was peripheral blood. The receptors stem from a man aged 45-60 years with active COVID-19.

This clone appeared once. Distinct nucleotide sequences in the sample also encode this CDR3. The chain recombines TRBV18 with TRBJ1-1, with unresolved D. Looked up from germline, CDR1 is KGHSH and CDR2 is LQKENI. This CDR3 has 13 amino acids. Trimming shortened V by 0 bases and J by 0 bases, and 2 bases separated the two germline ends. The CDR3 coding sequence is TGTGCCAGCTCACCACCCGTGAACACTGAAGCTTTCTTT. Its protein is CASSPPVNTEAFF.

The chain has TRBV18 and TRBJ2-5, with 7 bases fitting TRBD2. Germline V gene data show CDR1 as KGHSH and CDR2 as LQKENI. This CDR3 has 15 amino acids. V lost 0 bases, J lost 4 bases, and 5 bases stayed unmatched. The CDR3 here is CASSPPGRVTETQYF. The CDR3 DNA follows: TGTGCCAGCTCACCACCGGGGAGGGTCACAGAGACCCAGTACTTC.

This CDR3 reads CASSLNIGQNTDTQYF. Written as DNA, the CDR3 is TGCGCCAGCAGCTTGAATATCGGACAGAACACAGATACGCAGTATTTT. The chain combines TRBV5-1 with TRBJ2-3; weak D call: TRBD1 (6 bases). Trimming shortened V by 1 base and J by 2 bases, and 14 bases separated the two germline ends. The CDR3 is 16 amino acids. Per the germline V gene, CDR1 is SGHRS and CDR2 is YFSETQ.

Here the CDR3 DNA reads TGTGCCAGCAGCTCCCGACAGGGGGGTTCCTACGAGCAGTACTTC. It is translated as CASSSRQGGSYEQYF. The chain is built from TRBV3-1 (or the pseudogene TRBV3-2) and TRBJ2-7; 9 nucleotides align to TRBD1. V shed 5 bases, J shed 1 base, and the junction held 6 bases outside the gene matches. The V gene's germline CDR1 is LGHDT and CDR2 YNNKEL (reference sequence). The CDR3 has 15 amino acids.

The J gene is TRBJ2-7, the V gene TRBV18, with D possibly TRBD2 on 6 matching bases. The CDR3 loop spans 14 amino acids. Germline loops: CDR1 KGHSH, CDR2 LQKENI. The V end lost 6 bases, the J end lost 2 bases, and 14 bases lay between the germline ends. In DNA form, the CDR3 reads TGTGCCAGCTCCCGAGGAGGGGTTCCCTACGAGCAGTACTTC. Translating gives CASSRGGVPYEQYF.

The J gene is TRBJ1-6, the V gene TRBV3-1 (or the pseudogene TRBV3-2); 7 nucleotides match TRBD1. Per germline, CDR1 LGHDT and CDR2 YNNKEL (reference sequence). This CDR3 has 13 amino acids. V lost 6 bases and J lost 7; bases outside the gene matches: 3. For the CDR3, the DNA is TGTGCCAGCAGGACAGGGACCAATTCACCCCTCCACTTT. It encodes CASRTGTNSPLHF.